This is a list of T cell receptor beta chains from one sample in a study of blood T cell repertoires in COVID-19. Profiled with immunoSEQ multiplex PCR; TCRdb holds only in-frame clones, not every one. The sample lists around 500,000 clones, 80% to 90% seen once, with more than 3% in the top ten. The sequencing input was peripheral blood. Source of these receptors: a human donor in a cohort sampled during active COVID-19. The CDR3 runs from the conserved cysteine through the conserved F or W. Each record gives: clone size, V gene, J gene, CDR3 protein. Some rows mark clone size as missing; the rest say once, few, many or name a class of expanded clone.

NA	TRBV4-1	TRBJ2-3	CASSQEEGTDTQYF
NA	TRBV27	TRBJ1-1	CASSKDRGNTEAFF
NA	TRBV6-5	TRBJ2-7	CASSYSTSGSYEQYF
NA	TRBV4-3	TRBJ1-4	CASSQGNRGVREKLFF
once	TRBV27	TRBJ1-1	CATLPGQGIRDTEAFF
NA	TRBV9	TRBJ1-2	CASSVAPDGGQVGNYGYTF
NA	TRBV9	TRBJ2-1	CASSPRLGSGGYNEQFF
NA	TRBV5-1	TRBJ1-5	CASSTGQGSGQPQHF
NA	TRBV9	TRBJ2-3	CASSAGRGFSTDTQYF
NA	TRBV27	TRBJ2-3	CASSHSSTDTQYF
NA	TRBV5-5	TRBJ1-5	CASSPGQGGRNQPQHF
NA	TRBV28	TRBJ1-1	CASSRETEAFF
NA	TRBV6-5	TRBJ1-2	CATQTGTLSYGYTF
NA	TRBV6-5	TRBJ2-5	CASSSGRGETQYF
NA	TRBV28	TRBJ1-2	CASSLDRYGYTF
NA	TRBV19	TRBJ1-2	CASTTTGIHGYTF
NA	TRBV7-9	TRBJ2-7	CASSFTGTGFHEQYF
NA	TRBV2	TRBJ2-2	CASSPERGQGTGELFF
NA	TRBV2	TRBJ2-3	CASSAASGTDTQYF